Ten or more counts support the clone carrying this T cell receptor beta chain. The germline V gene encodes CDR1 MGHRA and CDR2 YSYEKL. This CDR3 region has 16 residues. With 4 bases clipped from V and 6 bases from J, the junction kept 12 bases outside the gene matches. The data stem from a study of CD8+CD57+ T cells in acquired aplastic anemia. Using genomic DNA as the template, TCR beta VDJ and CDR3 profiling was carried out. One entry per CDR3 protein results from TCRdb running MiXCR on the reads. Among about 160,000 distinct CDR3 sequences listed, around 52% were seen once. The sequenced patients had an expansion of CD8+CD57+ cells seen by flow cytometry.

The V gene is TRBV4-1, the J gene TRBJ2-7, with 10 positions matching TRBD1. Sequencing input: sorted CD4+, CD8+, or CD8+CD57+ T cells (not recorded which) from PBMCs. The TCR originated in a human donor with aplastic anemia. The CDR3 coding sequence is TGCGCCAGCAGCCCCCTGGGGGGAGGGACAGGGGCCGAGCAGTACTTC. Translation: CASSPLGGGTGAEQYF.